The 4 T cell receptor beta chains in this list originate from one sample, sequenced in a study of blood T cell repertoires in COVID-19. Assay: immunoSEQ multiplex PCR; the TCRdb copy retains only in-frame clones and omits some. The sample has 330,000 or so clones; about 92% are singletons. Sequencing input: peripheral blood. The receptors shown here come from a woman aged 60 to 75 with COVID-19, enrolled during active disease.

CDR3 nucleotides: TGTGCCAGCAGCGCTCGGGACAGGGCTGTCTATGGCTACACCTTC. It specifies CASSARDRAVYGYTF. J is TRBJ1-2 and V is TRBV9, with TRBD1 identical over 9 bases. V shed 3 bases, J shed 4 bases, and the junction held 7 bases outside the gene matches. The germline V gene encodes CDR1 SGDLS and CDR2 YYNGEE. CDR3 length equals 15 residues.

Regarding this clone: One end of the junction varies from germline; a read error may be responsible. The DNA of the CDR3 is TGCGCCAGCAGCTTGACAGCCGAAAACATTCAGTACTTC. Translating it yields CASSLTAENIQYF. V gene TRBV5-1 combines with J gene TRBJ2-4, with D unresolved. Per germline, CDR1 SGHRS and CDR2 YFSETQ. This CDR3 is built from 13 residues.

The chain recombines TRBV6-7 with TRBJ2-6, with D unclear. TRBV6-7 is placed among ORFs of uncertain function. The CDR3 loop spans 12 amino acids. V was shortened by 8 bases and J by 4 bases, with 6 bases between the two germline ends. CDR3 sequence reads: CASRGGANVLTF. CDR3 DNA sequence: TGTGCCAGCCGAGGAGGGGCCAACGTCCTGACTTTC.

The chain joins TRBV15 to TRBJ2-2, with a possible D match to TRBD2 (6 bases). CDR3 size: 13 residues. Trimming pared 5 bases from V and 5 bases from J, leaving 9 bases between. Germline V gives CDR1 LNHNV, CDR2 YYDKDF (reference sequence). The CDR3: CATSAGWTGELFF. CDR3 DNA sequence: TGTGCCACCAGCGCGGGATGGACCGGGGAGCTGTTTTTT.